This TCR beta chain was recorded in a study of shared clonotypes between healthy human individuals. Notes on the study in general: Compared with memory subsets, naive subsets generally had larger estimated richness. Generation probability values for non-shared clonotypes were lower than those for clonotypes shared by all four donors.

Genomic DNA of every subset was divided equally among multiple immunoSEQ plates. Per the authors' pipeline: Junction-only immunoSEQ sequences carried no quality scores, so filtering differed. The protocol was immunoSEQ multiplex PCR, while the TCRdb copy is restricted to in-frame clones and leaves out a portion. Clonal size and the V and J genes are those of that table, whereas D and trimming came from the DNA. This repertoire shows millions of clones, roughly 94% found once; its top ten account for 0.9% to 1.3%. Concerning this clone: Its antigen is still unknown.

V lost 3 bases, J lost 0 bases, and 10 bases lay in between. CDR1 is SGHKS and CDR2 is YYEKEE in the germline V gene (reference sequence). CDR3 size: 14 residues. The naive CD8 fraction comprised CD45RO-negative cells positively selected for CCR7 and excluded terminally differentiated effector memory CD45RA+ cells. This sequence originates from a young man in good health. The specimen was naive CD8+ T cells sorted from blood. The chain carries TRBV5-5 and TRBJ2-7; D unclear. The CDR3 loop reads CASSSLRDSYEQYF. For the CDR3, the DNA is TGTGCCAGCAGCTCCCTAAGAGACTCCTACGAGCAGTACTTC. Combining the CDR3 with reference TRBV5-5 and TRBJ2-7 gives the whole variable domain DAGVTQSPTHLIKTRGQQVTLRCSPISGHKSVSWYQQVLGQGPQFIFQYYEKEERGRGNFPDRFSARQFPNYSSELNVNALLLGDSALYLCASSSLRDSYEQYFGPGTRLTVT.